The table lists the clone carrying this TCR beta chain with many counts. The CDR3 length is 15 residues. Unmatched junction bases numbered 9, after V lost 5 bases and J lost 4 bases. Per germline, CDR1 SEHNR and CDR2 FQNEAQ (reference sequence). This entry belongs to a study of T cell repertoires in cytomegalovirus infection. Study-wide context: Public TCR beta signatures indicated both CMV infection and matching HLA type.

TCRdb reprocessed the reads with MiXCR, giving one entry per CDR3 protein. The table lists more than 200,000 distinct CDR3 sequences, approximately 9.1% of them singletons, with approximately 16% in the top ten. This clonotype was obtained from a human donor in good health (CMV status not recorded). Some clones in this sample may be carry-over from other donors' samples. The chain is built from TRBV7-9 and TRBJ1-2; 8 nucleotides align to TRBD1. Specimen: PBMCs. The CDR3 sequence: CASSPDRVGFYGYTF. In nucleotides, the CDR3 is TGTGCCAGCAGCCCGGACAGGGTGGGCTTCTATGGCTACACCTTC. The variable domain in full, with the rest retrieved from reference TRBV7-9 and TRBJ1-2, is DTGVSQNPRHKITKRGQNVTFRCDPISEHNRLYWYRQTLGQGPEFLTYFQNEAQLEKSRLLSDRFSAERPKGSFSTLEIQRTEQGDSAMYLCASSPDRVGFYGYTFGSGTRLTVV.